This T cell receptor beta chain was recovered during a study of cytomegalovirus exposure and HLA in healthy donors. Germline V lookup: CDR1 SEHNR, CDR2 FQNEAQ (reference sequence). V lost 5 bases, J lost 4 bases, and 11 bases lay in between. This CDR3 has 14 residues. Primers: 60 Vbeta forward and 13 Jbeta reverse. The assay was immunoSEQ multiplex PCR, and TCRdb's table has in-frame clones only and misses some. Of about 190,000 clones listed, around 84% are singletons. The sample consisted of PBMCs. The J gene is TRBJ1-4, the V gene TRBV7-9; D gene ambiguous. This receptor was taken from a woman between 18 and 29 years old in good health and CMV-seronegative. The CDR3, as DNA: TGTGCCAGCAGCGACTCCCCTGGTAATGAAAAACTGTTTTTT. This encodes CASSDSPGNEKLFF. The variable domain in full, with the rest retrieved from reference TRBV7-9 and TRBJ1-4, is DTGVSQNPRHKITKRGQNVTFRCDPISEHNRLYWYRQTLGQGPEFLTYFQNEAQLEKSRLLSDRFSAERPKGSFSTLEIQRTEQGDSAMYLCASSDSPGNEKLFFGSGTQLSVL.